This TCR beta chain was sequenced during a study of liver allograft versus peripheral blood T cells. Study overall: Transplanted-liver T cell receptor repertoires were compared with recipients' peripheral blood repertoires. Study outcomes and limitations: Peripheral blood reportedly held T cell receptor repertoires that differed from those inside liver allografts.

This clonotype occurred a few times. Its antigen remains unidentified. TCRdb re-called the reads with MiXCR, one entry per CDR3 protein. The table includes approximately 13,000 distinct CDR3 sequences, around 20% detected once. V lost 0 bases and J 2 bases, leaving 3 bases between the germline ends. The CDR3 runs to 14 residues. The germline CDR1 and CDR2 sequences are SGHDT and YYEEEE. This receptor was taken from a human patient who had a liver transplant. Some of the T cells may derive from the graft donor. The chain couples TRBV5-6 to TRBJ2-6; D unclear. CDR3 in DNA: TGTGCCAGCAGCTTGGGGCCTGGGGCCAACGTCCTGACTTTC. It specifies CASSLGPGANVLTF.